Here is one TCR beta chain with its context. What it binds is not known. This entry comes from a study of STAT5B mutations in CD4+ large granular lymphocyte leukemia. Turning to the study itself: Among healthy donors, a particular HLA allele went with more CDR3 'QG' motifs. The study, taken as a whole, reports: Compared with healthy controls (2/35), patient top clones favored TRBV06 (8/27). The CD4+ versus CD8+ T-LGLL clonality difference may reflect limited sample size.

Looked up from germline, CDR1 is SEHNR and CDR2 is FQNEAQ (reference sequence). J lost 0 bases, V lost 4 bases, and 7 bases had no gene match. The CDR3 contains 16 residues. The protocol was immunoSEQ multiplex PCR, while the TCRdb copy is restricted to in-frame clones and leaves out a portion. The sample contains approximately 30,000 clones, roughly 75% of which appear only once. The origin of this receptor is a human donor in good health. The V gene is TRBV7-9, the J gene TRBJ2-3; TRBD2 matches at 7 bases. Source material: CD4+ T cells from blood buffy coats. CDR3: CASSSSSGSSTDTQYF. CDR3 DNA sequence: TGTGCCAGCAGCTCCTCTAGCGGAAGTAGCACAGATACGCAGTATTTT.